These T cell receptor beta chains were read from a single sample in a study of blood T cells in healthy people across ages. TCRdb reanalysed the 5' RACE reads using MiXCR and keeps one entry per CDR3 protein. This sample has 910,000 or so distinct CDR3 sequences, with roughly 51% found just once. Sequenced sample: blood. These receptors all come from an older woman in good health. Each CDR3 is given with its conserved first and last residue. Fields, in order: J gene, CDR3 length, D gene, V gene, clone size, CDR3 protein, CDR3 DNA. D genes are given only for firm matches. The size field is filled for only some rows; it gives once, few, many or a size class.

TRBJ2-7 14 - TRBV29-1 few CSVGLVQVGYEQYF TGCAGCGTTGGTCTAGTCCAGGTGGGCTACGAGCAGTACTTC
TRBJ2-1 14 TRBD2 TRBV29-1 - CSVAGGGSCSEQFF TGCAGCGTTGCGGGCGGGGGATCCTGCAGTGAGCAGTTCTTC
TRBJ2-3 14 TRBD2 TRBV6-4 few CASSQAGITDTQYF TGTGCCAGCAGTCAAGCGGGAATCACAGATACGCAGTATTTT
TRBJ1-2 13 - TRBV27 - CASSLNSGGSYTF TGTGCCAGCAGCCTGAATTCGGGGGGGAGCTACACCTTC
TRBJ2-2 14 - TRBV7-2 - CASSLSSNTGELFF TGTGCCAGCAGCTTGTCATCGAACACCGGGGAGCTGTTTTTT
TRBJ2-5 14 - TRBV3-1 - CASSPRVGRETQYF TGTGCCAGCAGCCCTCGGGTAGGGCGAGAGACCCAGTACTTC
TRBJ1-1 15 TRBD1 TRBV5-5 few CASSFRTGGGTEAFF TGTGCCAGCAGCTTTCGGACAGGGGGAGGCACTGAAGCTTTCTTT
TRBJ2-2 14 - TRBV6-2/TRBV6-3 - CASRQTTQPGELFF TGTGCCAGCAGGCAAACGACCCAGCCCGGGGAGCTGTTTTTT
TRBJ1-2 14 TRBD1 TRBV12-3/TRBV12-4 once CASSVRQGGGGYTF TGTGCCAGCAGTGTGCGACAGGGTGGTGGTGGCTACACCTTC
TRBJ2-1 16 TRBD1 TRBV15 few CATSRGRDRGYNEQFF TGTGCCACCAGCAGAGGCCGGGACAGGGGTTACAATGAGCAGTTCTTC
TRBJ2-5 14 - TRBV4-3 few CASSQDRLSSTQYF TGCGCCAGCAGCCAAGATCGGCTATCCTCGACCCAGTACTTC
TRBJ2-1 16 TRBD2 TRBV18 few CASSLPGLAGGNEQFF TGTGCCAGCTCCCTCCCGGGACTAGCGGGGGGGAATGAGCAGTTCTTC
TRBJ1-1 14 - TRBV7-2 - CASGGQLGDTEAFF TGTGCCAGCGGGGGACAATTGGGCGACACTGAAGCTTTCTTT
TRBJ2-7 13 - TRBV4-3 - CASSHLSLREQYF TGCGCCAGCAGCCACCTTTCCTTGCGGGAGCAGTACTTC
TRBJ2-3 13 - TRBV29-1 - CSVEEAGRDTQYF TGCAGCGTTGAAGAGGCCGGGCGGGATACGCAGTATTTT
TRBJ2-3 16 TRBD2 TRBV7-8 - CASSSYGGRSTDTQYF TGTGCCAGCAGCTCCTACGGCGGGAGGAGCACAGATACGCAGTATTTT
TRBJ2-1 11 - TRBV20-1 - CSAAPENEQFF TGCAGTGCGGCCCCAGAGAATGAGCAGTTCTTC
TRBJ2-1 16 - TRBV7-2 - CANSLLAFSSYNEQFF TGTGCCAACAGCTTATTAGCTTTTAGCTCCTACAATGAGCAGTTCTTC
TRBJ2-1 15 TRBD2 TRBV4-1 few CASSQGREVSHEQFF TGCGCCAGCAGCCAAGGGCGGGAGGTAAGCCATGAGCAGTTCTTC
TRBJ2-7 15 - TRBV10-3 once CAISEGQTRNYEQYF TGTGCCATCAGTGAAGGGCAGACGCGGAATTACGAGCAGTACTTC
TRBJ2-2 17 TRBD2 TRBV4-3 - CASKSTTKREGPGELFF TGCGCCAGCAAATCGACTACCAAGCGGGAGGGTCCCGGGGAGCTGTTTTTT
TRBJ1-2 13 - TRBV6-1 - CATSDPPKSGYTF TGTGCCACTTCCGACCCCCCTAAAAGTGGCTACACCTTC
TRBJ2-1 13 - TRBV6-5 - CASSYSLGTEQFF TGTGCCAGCAGTTACTCTCTGGGAACGGAGCAGTTCTTC
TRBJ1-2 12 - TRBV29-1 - CSVGDSDYDYTF TGCAGCGTAGGGGATAGTGACTATGACTACACCTTC
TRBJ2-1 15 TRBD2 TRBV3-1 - CASSQIAGNYNEQFF TGTGCCAGCAGCCAAATAGCGGGAAACTACAATGAGCAGTTCTTC
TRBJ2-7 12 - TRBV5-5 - CASSRIGEVQYF TGTGCCAGCAGCCGTATCGGGGAGGTCCAGTACTTC
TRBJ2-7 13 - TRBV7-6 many CASSYAGVSEQYF TGTGCCAGCAGCTACGCAGGGGTTTCCGAGCAGTACTTC